The 32 T cell receptor beta chains below were found in one sample sequenced in a study of a mutant IDH1 vaccine in newly diagnosed glioma (dated by TCRdb to the early 2020s). The receptor library was made with the immunoSEQ multiplex PCR assay. In TCRdb, the immuneACCESS table is reduced to in-frame sequences with V and J assigned. These tables do not hold every clone; where another copy was compared, an unresolved V gene accounts for under half, and the others remain unexplained. The sample data list 34,000 or so clones, and around 78% of these were observed just once. Around 25% of the sample is taken by the ten largest. No antigen is known for these receptors. According to the study, the label for this sample's time point signals: week 11, during vaccination. Each vaccine dose, consisting of 300 ug of a 20-mer mutant IDH1 peptide in Montanide, was administered subcutaneously with topical imiquimod.

The sequences come from PBMCs, collected from a glioma patient whose treatment included an IDH1 peptide vaccine. Receptor source: a man aged 25 to 40 with glioma.

The rearrangement joins TRBV6-1 to TRBJ1-6, with 7 positions matching TRBD1. The length of the CDR3 is 15 residues. The trim removed 6 bases at V and 0 bases at J, leaving 2 bases unmatched. Germline values: CDR1 MNHNS, CDR2 SASEGT. DNA of the CDR3: TGTGCCAGCAGGGCAGGGGGCTCCTATAATTCACCCCTCCACTTT. Protein: CASRAGGSYNSPLHF.

The V gene is TRBV5-1, the J gene TRBJ2-1, with D perhaps TRBD1 (6 bases). The germline V and J ends were trimmed by 0 bases and 10 bases, with 17 bases remaining between them. Germline V lookup: CDR1 SGHRS, CDR2 YFSETQ. There are 15 residues in the CDR3. CDR3 region: CASSLELQGDVEQFF. The CDR3 DNA reads as TGCGCCAGCAGCTTGGAATTACAGGGAGACGTCGAGCAGTTCTTC.

V and J are TRBV27 and TRBJ2-5; D remains unclear. Trimming pared 0 bases from V and 0 bases from J, leaving 11 bases between. In germline, CDR1 is MNHEY, CDR2 SMNVEV (reference sequence). The CDR3 contains 16 residues. The CDR3 nucleotides read TGTGCCAGCAGTTTATCGGGCCGACCCTACCAAGAGACCCAGTACTTC. This gives the protein CASSLSGRPYQETQYF.

The chain couples TRBV6-6 to TRBJ1-4, with 7 nucleotides matching TRBD1. The CDR3 length is 15 residues. V lost 5 bases, J lost 3 bases, and 6 bases stayed unmatched. The germline V gene encodes CDR1 MNHNY and CDR2 SVGAGI (reference sequence). The CDR3 DNA sequence: TGTGCCAGCAGTACCGAGGGGGCAGCTAATGAAAAACTGTTTTTT. It codes for CASSTEGAANEKLFF.

This clone was observed a handful of times. The chain has TRBV5-1 and TRBJ1-1; D remains unclear. The V gene's germline CDR1 is SGHRS and CDR2 YFSETQ. V was cut by 6 bases and J by 0 bases, with 9 bases left in between. This CDR3 spans 13 amino acids. The CDR3 sequence is CASKANMNTEAFF. The CDR3 DNA reads as TGCGCCAGCAAGGCCAACATGAACACTGAAGCTTTCTTT.

This clone was seen only a few times. The chain recombines TRBV2 with TRBJ1-2; D gene uncertain. V lost 6 bases and J 5 bases, leaving 7 bases between the germline ends. Germline assignment: CDR1 SNHLY and CDR2 FYNNEI. The CDR3 is made up of 11 amino acids. The CDR3 spells CASRESYGYTF. The CDR3 DNA is TGTGCCAGCAGGGAGTCTTATGGCTACACCTTC.

This clone was observed a few times. CDR3 amino acids: CASSSPTGGVYGYTF. CDR3 sequence (DNA): TGTGCCAGCAGTTCCCCGACAGGGGGCGTCTATGGCTACACCTTC. V usage is TRBV27 and J usage is TRBJ1-2; 10 nucleotides agree with TRBD1. Trimming took 4 bases from V and 4 from J; bases not matched to a gene: 6. Looked up from germline, CDR1 is MNHEY and CDR2 is SMNVEV (reference sequence). The CDR3 length is 15 residues.

The gene calls are TRBV19 and TRBJ2-7; 8 bases align to TRBD1. The germline gives CDR1 LNHDA, CDR2 SQIVND (reference sequence). CDR3 length: 14 amino acids. The ends lost 1 base at V and 2 bases at J; junction bases unmatched: 1. The CDR3 DNA reads as TGTGCCAGTAGTATAGGGACAGGGACCTACGAGCAGTACTTC. Its translation is CASSIGTGTYEQYF.

The rearrangement uses TRBV2 and TRBJ2-7; weak D call: TRBD2 (6 bases). There are 15 residues in the CDR3. V was pared by 4 bases and J by 2 bases, with 15 bases between. CDR1 and CDR2 from the germline V gene are SNHLY and FYNNEI. The CDR3 DNA sequence: TGTGCCAGCAGTGGGGGGGTAGCGGCGACCTACGAGCAGTACTTC. It encodes CASSGGVAATYEQYF.

The rearrangement links TRBV4-1 to TRBJ2-7; tentatively, D is TRBD2 (5 bases). The CDR3 sequence is 15 residues long. Germline CDR1 MGHRA, CDR2 YSYEKL. V lost 0 bases, J lost 0 bases, and 9 bases lay in between. CDR3 loop: CASSQEPDSSYEQYF. CDR3 DNA sequence: TGCGCCAGCAGCCAAGAACCGGACTCCTCCTACGAGCAGTACTTC.

This clone showed up just once. The genes are TRBV5-1 and TRBJ2-2, with 10 bases matching TRBD2. Trimming removed 4 bases from V and 5 bases from J; junction bases left unmatched: 8. The length of the CDR3 is 16 residues. CDR1 is SGHRS, CDR2 YFSETQ, per germline. The CDR3 coding sequence is TGCGCCAGCAGCCTAGTACTAGCGGGGACTACCGGGGAGCTGTTTTTT. This translates into CASSLVLAGTTGELFF.

This chain's CDR3 is CASSLERTEAFF. In nucleotides, the CDR3 is TGTGCCAGCAGTTTAGAGAGGACTGAAGCTTTCTTT. The chain carries TRBV6-7 and TRBJ1-1; the D is unclear. TRBV6-7 is designated an ORF whose function remains uncertain. This CDR3 comprises 12 residues. V was trimmed by 4 bases and J by 5 bases, leaving 8 bases between them.

The chain joins TRBV7-2 to TRBJ2-7; 7 positions agree with TRBD2. V lost 1 base to trimming and J lost 7 bases; unmatched junction nucleotides: 10. Germline V lookup: CDR1 SGHTA, CDR2 FQGNSA. The CDR3 loop spans 15 amino acids. This chain's CDR3 is CASSLVWTRSGEQYF. In DNA form, the CDR3 reads TGTGCCAGCAGCTTAGTTTGGACTAGATCGGGAGAGCAGTACTTC.

The genes are TRBV4-2 and TRBJ1-5, with D unclear. The CDR3 loop spans 18 amino acids. Germline CDR1 LGHNA, CDR2 YNFKEQ. V lost 0 bases to trimming and J lost 0 bases, with 15 bases between them. The CDR3: CASSQDGGVQHSNQPQHF. The CDR3 nucleotides read TGTGCCAGCAGCCAAGACGGCGGGGTGCAACATAGCAATCAGCCCCAGCATTTT.

The V call is TRBV4-1, the J call TRBJ1-2; 9 bases match TRBD1. The CDR3 consists of 17 residues. Germline V CDR1 and CDR2: MGHRA, YSYEKL. With 0 bases clipped from V and 0 bases from J, the junction kept 5 bases outside the gene matches. The DNA for the CDR3 is TGCGCCAGCAGCCAAGATTTTGGGACAGGGTCTAACTATGGCTACACCTTC. This sequence encodes CASSQDFGTGSNYGYTF.

J is TRBJ1-2 and V is TRBV10-3; D is undetermined. Germline V gene data show CDR1 as ENHRY and CDR2 as SYGVKD. The CDR3 is 14 amino acids. V was clipped by 2 bases and J by 5 bases, with 12 bases between them. The DNA for the CDR3 is TGTGCCATCAGTGAGGGGCCAGGAGAGTATGGCTACACCTTC. Residues: CAISEGPGEYGYTF.

This clone was observed a few times. This rearrangement joins TRBV5-4 to TRBJ1-1; TRBD1 might be the D (6 bases). Germline V gives CDR1 SGHNT, CDR2 YYREEE (reference sequence). Trimming removed 0 bases from V and 6 bases from J, with 12 bases in between. The CDR3 covers 14 residues. As DNA, the CDR3 is TGTGCCAGCAGCTTGGAACGGGGGGCAGCTGAAGCTTTCTTT. Residues: CASSLERGAAEAFF.

The chain has TRBV4-1 and TRBJ1-4, with TRBD1 matching 10 bases. The length of the CDR3 is 14 residues. V gave up 5 bases and J gave up 5 bases; unmatched junction bases: 2. Germline V gene lookup returns CDR1 MGHRA and CDR2 YSYEKL. DNA of the CDR3: TGCGCCAGCAGCGAGGACAGGGGGAATGAAAAACTGTTTTTT. It codes for CASSEDRGNEKLFF.

J is TRBJ2-1 and V is TRBV19; TRBD2 is a possible D gene (6 bases). Germline CDR1 is LNHDA and CDR2 is SQIVND (reference sequence). V was shortened by 8 bases and J by 6 bases, with 11 bases between the two germline ends. CDR3 length: 12 amino acids. The DNA of the CDR3 is TGTGCCAGTGGGGGGTCAGGCAATGAGCAGTTCTTC. As protein: CASGGSGNEQFF.

V and J are TRBV19 and TRBJ1-1; unclear D gene. CDR3 length: 15 residues. V lost 4 bases to trimming and J lost 0 bases, with 12 bases between them. Germline assignment: CDR1 LNHDA and CDR2 SQIVND (reference sequence). CDR3 sequence: CASSTQGPMNTEAFF. DNA of the CDR3: TGTGCCAGTAGTACCCAAGGACCGATGAACACTGAAGCTTTCTTT.

V gene TRBV6-5 combines with J gene TRBJ1-1; the D is unclear. This CDR3 is 13 amino acids long. Trimming took 7 bases from V and 7 from J, leaving 16 bases between them. Germline CDR1 MNHEY, CDR2 SVGAGI. CDR3 coding DNA: TGTGCCAGCAAAAGCGAACGCCCTGGTGAAGCTTTCTTT. This encodes CASKSERPGEAFF.

The chain is built from TRBV6-6 and TRBJ1-2; no firm D call. The CDR3 consists of 12 residues. V was cut by 5 bases and J by 9 bases, with 13 bases left in between. Per the germline V gene, CDR1 is MNHNY and CDR2 is SVGAGI (reference sequence). The chain's CDR3 is CASSTPGLSYTF. The CDR3 DNA reads as TGTGCCAGCAGTACGCCGGGGTTGAGCTACACCTTC.

The V call is TRBV5-4, the J call TRBJ1-2; 9 positions agree with TRBD1. The CDR3 runs 12 residues. The V segment lost 4 bases and the J segment 7 bases; nucleotides outside the gene matches: 2. The germline CDR1 and CDR2 sequences are SGHNT and YYREEE (reference sequence). The CDR3 loop reads CASSGDRVGYTF. The CDR3 nucleotides read TGTGCCAGCAGCGGGGACAGGGTTGGCTACACCTTC.

The gene calls are TRBV6-1 and TRBJ1-1, with TRBD1 as a possible D gene (5 bases). V dropped 6 bases and J dropped 3 bases, with 14 bases sitting between them. Per the germline V gene, CDR1 is MNHNS and CDR2 is SASEGT. The CDR3 loop spans 14 amino acids. The CDR3 sequence is CASSTRGSDTEAFF. In DNA, the CDR3 is TGTGCCAGCAGCACCCGGGGCTCGGACACTGAAGCTTTCTTT.

J is TRBJ2-1 and V is TRBV19; D unclear. Trimming left V 8 bases short and J 6 bases short, with 5 bases between. Germline V gene sequence: CDR1 LNHDA, CDR2 SQIVND (reference sequence). This CDR3 contains 10 residues. CDR3 sequence: CASGSNEQFF. In DNA form, the CDR3 reads TGTGCCAGTGGGTCCAATGAGCAGTTCTTC.

The J gene is TRBJ2-7, the V gene TRBV7-9; D is possibly TRBD1 or TRBD2 (5 bases each). This CDR3 has 12 residues. The ends were cut back, 2 bases at V and 6 bases at J, with 8 bases in the middle. Germline CDR1 reads SEHNR; CDR2 reads FQNEAQ (reference sequence). The CDR3 coding sequence is TGTGCCAGCAGCTTAATAGGGACCGAGCAGTACTTC. This translates into CASSLIGTEQYF.

With respect to this clone: A read error may account for a junction end that differs from germline. The rearrangement links TRBV2 to TRBJ1-2, with D uncertain. This CDR3 is 13 amino acids long. The germline V gene encodes CDR1 SNHLY and CDR2 FYNNEI. As DNA, the CDR3 is TGTGCCAGCAGCGAAGCCCCCGGAGGTGGCTACACCTTC. Translation: CASSEAPGGGYTF.

The V call is TRBV30, the J call TRBJ2-1; TRBD2 aligns across 7 bases. After removal of 4 bases from V and 7 bases from J, the junction contained 10 bases not matched to a gene. This CDR3 is built from 14 residues. Germline CDR1 and CDR2: GTSNPN and SVGIG (reference sequence). CDR3 DNA: TGTGCCTGGAATTCAGCGGGACTCAGGAATGAGCAGTTCTTC. This translates into CAWNSAGLRNEQFF.

CDR3 amino acids: CASSLTGDYEQYF. DNA of the CDR3: TGTGCCAGCAGCTTAACCGGGGACTACGAGCAGTACTTC. J is TRBJ2-7 and V is TRBV11-2; perhaps TRBD2 as D (5 bases). From germline, CDR1 is SGHAT and CDR2 FQNNGV. Trimming took 2 bases from V and 3 from J, leaving 8 bases between them. This CDR3 is 13 amino acids long.

The V gene is TRBV30, the J gene TRBJ1-5; D is possibly TRBD1 (6 bases). Deletions cut 0 bases from V and 0 bases from J, with 9 bases between. The germline V gene has CDR1 GTSNPN and CDR2 SVGIG (reference sequence). The CDR3 runs 15 residues. CDR3 coding DNA: TGTGCCTGGAGTGTGGACAGTACTAGCAATCAGCCCCAGCATTTT. It specifies CAWSVDSTSNQPQHF.

This clone turned up a few times. The chain links TRBV2 to TRBJ1-1; D gene ambiguous. The V and J ends lost 7 bases and 3 bases respectively, with 18 bases between them. Germline V lookup: CDR1 SNHLY, CDR2 FYNNEI. The CDR3 runs 15 residues. CDR3 sequence: CASTDPISWDTEAFF. The CDR3 coding sequence is TGTGCCAGCACCGACCCAATCTCATGGGACACTGAAGCTTTCTTT.

The genes are TRBV5-1 and TRBJ2-7, with D tentatively TRBD1 (6 bases). The germline V gene has CDR1 SGHRS and CDR2 YFSETQ. The CDR3 sequence is 14 residues long. Trimming removed 5 bases from V and 4 bases from J, with 16 bases in between. The CDR3 is CASSTTPGQYEQYF. The DNA for the CDR3 is TGCGCCAGCAGTACAACCCCGGGACAATACGAGCAGTACTTC.